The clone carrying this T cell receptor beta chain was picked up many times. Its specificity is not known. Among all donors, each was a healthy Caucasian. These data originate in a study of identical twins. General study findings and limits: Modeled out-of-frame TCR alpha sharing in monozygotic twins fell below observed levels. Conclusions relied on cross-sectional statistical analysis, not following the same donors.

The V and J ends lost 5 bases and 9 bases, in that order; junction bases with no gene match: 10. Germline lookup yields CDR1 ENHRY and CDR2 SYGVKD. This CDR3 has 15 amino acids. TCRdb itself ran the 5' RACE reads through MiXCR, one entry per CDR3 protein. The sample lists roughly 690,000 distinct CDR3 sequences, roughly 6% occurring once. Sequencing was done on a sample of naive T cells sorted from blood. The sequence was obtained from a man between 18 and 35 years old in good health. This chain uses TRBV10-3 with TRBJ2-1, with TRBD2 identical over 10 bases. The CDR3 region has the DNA TGTGCCATCAGTTCTAGCGGGAGAAAAGGGGCTGAGCAGTTCTTC. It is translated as CAISSSGRKGAEQFF.